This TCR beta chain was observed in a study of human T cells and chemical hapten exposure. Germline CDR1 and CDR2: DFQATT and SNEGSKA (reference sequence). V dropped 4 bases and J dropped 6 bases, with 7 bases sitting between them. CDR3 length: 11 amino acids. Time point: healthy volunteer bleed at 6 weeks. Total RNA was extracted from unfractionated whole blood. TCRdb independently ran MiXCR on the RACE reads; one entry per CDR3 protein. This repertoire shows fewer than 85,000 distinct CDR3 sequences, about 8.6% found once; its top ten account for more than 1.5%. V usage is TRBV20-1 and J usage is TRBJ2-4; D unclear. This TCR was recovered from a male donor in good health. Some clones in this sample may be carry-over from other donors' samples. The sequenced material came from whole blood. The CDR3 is CSAIPLNIQYF. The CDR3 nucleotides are TGCAGTGCTATACCACTAAACATTCAGTACTTC.